The TCR beta chain described here comes from a study of Tregs in tolerant kidney transplant recipients. General study findings and limits: No direct test of biological reproducibility was done here. Validation in larger populations is needed because few patients were studied.

The repertoire was sequenced with immunoSEQ multiplex PCR; TCRdb's copy has only in-frame clones and lacks some. In the table there are around 19,000 clones, roughly four fifths of which are singletons. As regards this clone: Antigen unknown.

The CDR3 length is 12 residues. Germline-derived CDR1 and CDR2 are SGHNT and YENEEA. Trimming left V 0 bases short and J 4 bases short, with 1 base between. Unstimulated Tregs (CD4+CD25+CD127-) and CD4+CD25- non-Tregs were sorted from PBMCs. Regulatory T cells were sorted from thawed PBMCs rested overnight at 37°C with approximately 180 IU/ml IL-2. Sequencing was performed on Tregs from blood. The clonotype originates from a human donor in good health. The chain has TRBV11-3 and TRBJ2-1; D not certain. CDR3 sequence (DNA): TGTGCCAGCAGCTTAGAATACAATGAGCAGTTCTTC. Translating it yields CASSLEYNEQFF.